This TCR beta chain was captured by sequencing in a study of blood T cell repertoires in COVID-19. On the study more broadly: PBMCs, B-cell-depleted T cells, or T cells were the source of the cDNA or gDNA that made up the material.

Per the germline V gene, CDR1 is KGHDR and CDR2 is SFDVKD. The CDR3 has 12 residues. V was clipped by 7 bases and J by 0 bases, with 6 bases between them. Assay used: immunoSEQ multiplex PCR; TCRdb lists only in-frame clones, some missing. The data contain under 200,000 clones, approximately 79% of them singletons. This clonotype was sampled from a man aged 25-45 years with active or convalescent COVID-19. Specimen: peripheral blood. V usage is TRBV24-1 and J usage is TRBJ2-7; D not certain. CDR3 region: CATSAGSYEQYF. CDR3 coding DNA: TGTGCCACCAGCGCCGGCTCCTACGAGCAGTACTTC.